This T cell receptor beta chain was sequenced in a study of T cell responses to AZD1222 COVID-19 vaccine. V was shortened by 6 bases and J by 3 bases, with 15 bases between the two germline ends. The germline gives CDR1 LNHNV, CDR2 YYDKDF (reference sequence). This CDR3 is 15 amino acids long. Of note for this clone: Its antigen is unknown.

Clones were read by immunoSEQ multiplex PCR, and TCRdb kept only the in-frame ones, dropping some. This sample has 100,000 to 150,000 clones, with around nine tenths found just once. Study results and caveats: Donors in the cohort were predominantly white British and more often female, and clonal diversity was possibly underestimated. Only a handful of AZD1222 recipients, several in all, had baseline seropositivity. Reportedly, nearly half of unique spike TCRs recognized epitopes outside B.1.351/B.1.1.7 mutations. Repertoire sampling happened only post peak T cell response.

This receptor was obtained from an adult in good health. The rearrangement joins TRBV15 to TRBJ2-4; TRBD2 might be the D (7 bases). The starting material was peripheral blood, obtained on day 0 of AZD1222 vaccination. CDR3 loop: CATRGAGALKNIQYF. The CDR3 bases are TGTGCCACCAGAGGGGCGGGGGCCCTCAAAAACATTCAGTACTTC.